A selection of T cell receptor beta chains follows, all from one sample in a study of blood T cell repertoires in COVID-19. The table came from immunoSEQ multiplex PCR; TCRdb's copy has only in-frame clones and leaves some out. This sample carries roughly 30,000 clones, roughly 90% of them seen once, and the ten largest clones take roughly 2.7%. Sample: peripheral blood. The source of these receptors is a human donor in a cohort sampled during active COVID-19. Each CDR3 is given with its conserved first and last residue. Each record gives: D gene, J gene, clone size, V gene, CDR3 DNA, CDR3 protein. A D gene is named only where the DNA matches it firmly. A clone size is listed for some rows: how often the clone was seen (once, few, many), or a class if it is expanded.

NA,TRBJ1-2,NA,TRBV19,TGTGCCAGTAGTATATTCCCAGGAACCGGCTACACCTTC,CASSIFPGTGYTF
TRBD1,TRBJ1-1,NA,TRBV3-1/TRBV3-2,TGTGCCAGCAGCCCAGGACAGGGTAGTGAAGCTTTCTTT,CASSPGQGSEAFF
NA,TRBJ2-1,NA,TRBV12-3/TRBV12-4,TGTGCCAGCAGTTGGGGCCCTTACAATGAGCAGTTCTTC,CASSWGPYNEQFF
NA,TRBJ1-4,NA,TRBV7-9,TGTGCCAGCAGCTTGGGGGAGGTGACTAATGAAAAACTGTTTTTT,CASSLGEVTNEKLFF
NA,TRBJ1-1,NA,TRBV5-5,TGTGCCAGCAGCTTGGACAGGGAACACACTGAAGCTTTCTTT,CASSLDREHTEAFF
TRBD1,TRBJ2-3,NA,TRBV7-3,TGTGCCAGCAGCGCCGGGACAGGGGGCGCAGATACGCAGTATTTT,CASSAGTGGADTQYF
TRBD1,TRBJ1-1,few,TRBV10-1,TGCGCCAGCAGTGAGTGGACAGGGGTAACTGAAGCTTTCTTT,CASSEWTGVTEAFF
NA,TRBJ2-7,once,TRBV18,TGTGCCAGCTCACCTGTAGTGGGTTCAGGAACCTACGAGCAGTACTTC,CASSPVVGSGTYEQYF
NA,TRBJ1-6,NA,TRBV15,TGTGCCACCAGCGGCAGCTCCTATAATTCACCCCTCCACTTT,CATSGSSYNSPLHF
NA,TRBJ1-1,NA,TRBV7-9,TGTGCCAGCAGAAACAGGGACATGAACACTGAAGCTTTCTTT,CASRNRDMNTEAFF
NA,TRBJ2-2,NA,TRBV12-3/TRBV12-4,TGTGCCAGCAGGGGGGGGCTATTTGGGGAGCTGTTTTTT,CASRGGLFGELFF
TRBD2,TRBJ2-7,once,TRBV7-2,TGTGCCAGCAGGTGGACTAGCGGGGGGGCCTACGAGCAGTACTTC,CASRWTSGGAYEQYF
TRBD1,TRBJ2-1,NA,TRBV19,TGTGCCAGTAGTACCTACCTCAGACAGGGGAGCTCCTACAATGAGCAGTTCTTC,CASSTYLRQGSSYNEQFF
NA,TRBJ2-3,NA,TRBV19,TGTGCCTCCTCGGCGGCCACAGATACGCAGTATTTT,CASSAATDTQYF
NA,TRBJ2-5,NA,TRBV19,TGTGCCAGTGGACTCGGGACTTACCAAGAGACCCAGTACTTC,CASGLGTYQETQYF
TRBD1,TRBJ2-7,once,TRBV7-8,TGTGCCAGCAGCGAGGGGACAGTCGCATTGGGGGAGCAGTACTTC,CASSEGTVALGEQYF
NA,TRBJ1-5,NA,TRBV20-1,TGCAGTGCTAGTGTGGGAGGGAATCAGCCCCAGCATTTT,CSASVGGNQPQHF
TRBD1,TRBJ1-1,NA,TRBV2,TGTGCCAGCACTACGGGACAGAGCTCTGAAGCTTTCTTT,CASTTGQSSEAFF
NA,TRBJ1-1,NA,TRBV6-5,TGTGCCAGCAGTTACTCGATCGAGACTGAAGCTTTCTTT,CASSYSIETEAFF
NA,TRBJ1-2,few,TRBV6-2/TRBV6-3,TGTGCCAGCAGTTACCGACAAAACTATGGCTACACCTTC,CASSYRQNYGYTF
NA,TRBJ1-5,NA,TRBV4-1,TGCGCCAGCAGCCAAGAGGAGACTTCCAATCAGCCCCAGCATTTT,CASSQEETSNQPQHF
TRBD2,TRBJ2-1,NA,TRBV7-9,TGTGCCAGCAGCCCAAGCGGGAACTACAATGAGCAGTTCTTC,CASSPSGNYNEQFF